This T cell receptor beta chain was recorded in a study of T cells expressing NK-cell markers. Germline V lookup: CDR1 SGHTA, CDR2 FQGNSA. The CDR3 length is 13 residues. TCRdb reprocessed the 5' RACE reads and reports one entry per CDR3 protein, with no DNA. The sample has over 250,000 distinct CDR3 sequences. The chain uses TRBV7-2 and TRBJ1-2; there is no DNA to check the TCRdb D call of TRBD1. This TCR came from a woman between 18 and 70 years old in good health. The sequenced sample was blood T cells: a sorted CD56 or NKG2C T cell subset, CD4+ or CD8+ T cells, or bulk PBMC T cells (not recorded which). The chain's CDR3 is CASSPGRAYGYTF.